This T cell receptor (beta chain) was observed in a study of cytomegalovirus exposure and HLA in healthy donors. Overall study findings and caveats: According to the study, roughly 160 TCR beta chains were cytomegalovirus-associated. One variant, a missense change in DCLRE1C, was linked in a later analysis to TCR beta V- and J-gene trimming.

This PCR relied on a set of 60 Vbeta primers and 13 Jbeta primers. Here immunoSEQ multiplex PCR was the method, and the copy in TCRdb shows in-frame clones only, minus some. The sample has 95,000 to 120,000 clones, 70% to 80% seen once; the top ten hold about 5%. V trimming: 4 bases; J trimming: 5 bases; junction bases outside the gene matches: 5. Germline assignment: CDR1 SGHDT and CDR2 YYEEEE. The CDR3 contains 16 residues. Details on this clone: What it binds is not known.

V usage is TRBV5-6 and J usage is TRBJ2-3; 15 nucleotides line up with TRBD2. The source of this sequence is a woman in her thirties in good health and CMV-seropositive. Material: PBMCs. CDR3: CASSTGLAGGLDTQYF. The DNA for the CDR3 is TGTGCCAGCAGCACCGGACTAGCGGGAGGGTTAGATACGCAGTATTTT.